A selection of T cell receptor beta chains follows, all from one sample in a study of T cell changes during pregnancy in multiple sclerosis. TCRdb's copy holds only in-frame clones and misses some; the assay was immunoSEQ multiplex PCR. This table has 65,000 to 85,000 clones, 80% to 90% appearing once. The sample consisted of peripheral blood, taken in the first trimester of pregnancy. These receptors originate from a female donor in good health, enrolled as a control in a pregnancy study. The CDR3 runs from the conserved cysteine through the conserved F or W. The D gene is left open where the match is weak. Some rows have no size entry. The others give once, few or many, or a class for an expanded clone.

CASSSPRTSHIQYF	TGTGCCAGCAGCTCGCCCCGAACTAGCCACATTCAGTACTTC	14	-	-	TRBJ2-4	TRBV5-4
CASRGQGKEGNYGYTF	TGTGCCAGTAGGGGACAGGGGAAAGAAGGTAACTATGGCTACACCTTC	16	TRBD1	-	TRBJ1-2	TRBV19
CAISEMGATEAFF	TGTGCCATCAGTGAGATGGGGGCTACTGAAGCTTTCTTT	13	-	-	TRBJ1-1	TRBV10-3
CASSPRATSTDTQYF	TGTGCCAGCAGTCCCCGAGCAACTAGCACAGATACGCAGTATTTT	15	-	-	TRBJ2-3	TRBV5-4
CASSEVGETNRNEQFF	TGCGCCAGCAGTGAAGTTGGAGAGACCAACCGCAATGAGCAGTTCTTC	16	-	-	TRBJ2-1	TRBV10-1
CASSLWTGGTEAFF	TGTGCCAGCAGCTTGTGGACAGGGGGCACTGAAGCTTTCTTT	14	TRBD1	-	TRBJ1-1	TRBV11-2
CASSLHRVGDTEAFF	TGTGCCAGCAGTTTACACAGGGTCGGGGACACTGAAGCTTTCTTT	15	-	-	TRBJ1-1	TRBV28
CASKRAQGEQFF	TGTGCCAGCAAGAGGGCGCAAGGTGAGCAGTTCTTC	12	-	-	TRBJ2-1	TRBV6-1
CASSLSGAYSNQPQHF	TGTGCCAGCAGCTTATCAGGGGCTTACAGCAATCAGCCCCAGCATTTT	16	-	-	TRBJ1-5	TRBV7-9
CASSPAGQASSGNTIYF	TGTGCCAGCAGTCCCGCTGGACAGGCGAGCTCTGGAAACACCATATATTTT	17	TRBD1	few	TRBJ1-3	TRBV28
CASSLFGASGRARVRSEQYF	TGTGCCAGCAGTTTGTTTGGGGCTAGCGGGAGGGCCAGAGTTCGTTCCGAGCAGTACTTC	20	TRBD2	-	TRBJ2-7	TRBV28
CASSLERNEQFF	TGTGCCAGCAGCTTAGAGCGCAATGAGCAGTTCTTC	12	-	-	TRBJ2-1	TRBV7-9
CASSRLDKFSYEQYF	TGTGCCAGCAGCCGTCTTGACAAGTTTTCCTACGAGCAGTACTTC	15	-	-	TRBJ2-7	TRBV28
CASSLRRNTGELFF	TGTGCCAGCAGCTTAAGGAGAAACACCGGGGAGCTGTTTTTT	14	-	-	TRBJ2-2	TRBV11-3
CASSFRDTSTNEQFF	TGTGCCAGCAGCTTCCGGGACACGTCGACCAATGAGCAGTTCTTC	15	-	-	TRBJ2-1	TRBV7-2
CASSFVTYNEQFF	TGTGCCAGCAGCTTTGTCACCTACAATGAGCAGTTCTTC	13	-	few	TRBJ2-1	TRBV7-9
CASSPRGAGGPGDTQYF	TGTGCCAGCAGCCCCAGAGGGGCGGGGGGGCCCGGAGATACGCAGTATTTT	17	TRBD2	-	TRBJ2-3	TRBV9